This T cell receptor beta chain was found in a study of cytomegalovirus exposure and HLA in healthy donors. The primer mix had 60 Vbeta and 13 Jbeta primers. Sequenced by immunoSEQ multiplex PCR; TCRdb stores in-frame clones only, minus some. This table has 130,000 to 150,000 clones, 74% appearing once. This CDR3 is built from 11 residues. The J segment lost 7 bases and the V segment lost 9 bases, leaving 4 bases of the junction unmatched. CDR1 and CDR2 (germline): LNHDA, SQIVND (reference sequence). Sequenced sample: PBMCs. The clonotype comes from a man younger than 30 in good health and CMV-seropositive. The chain couples TRBV19 to TRBJ1-2; TRBD1 matches at 8 bases. This CDR3 is CASGQGAGYTF. The CDR3 coding sequence is TGTGCCAGCGGACAGGGCGCTGGCTACACCTTC.